The 29 T cell receptor beta chains below come from one sample, sequenced in a study of identical twins. Each CDR3 protein gets one entry after TCRdb re-called the 5' RACE reads with MiXCR. The table includes some 190,000 distinct CDR3 sequences, more than 15% detected once. These records were also assigned to another study, of T cells expressing NK-cell markers.

The source material was CD8+ T cells sorted from blood. Every receptor here comes from a woman under 30 in good health.

The table lists this clonotype with a few counts. The V call is TRBV20-1, the J call TRBJ2-1; 9 nucleotides line up with TRBD2. Germline V gene data show CDR1 as DFQATT and CDR2 as SNEGSKA (reference sequence). With 2 bases clipped from V and 4 bases from J, the junction kept 3 bases outside the gene matches. The CDR3 contains 14 residues. The CDR3 DNA reads as TGCAGTGCTAGATCTAGCGGGAAGTACAATGAGCAGTTCTTC. This codes for CSARSSGKYNEQFF.

This clonotype occurred a few times. The J gene is TRBJ1-2, the V gene TRBV6-5, with D possibly matching TRBD1 (5 bases). The CDR3 spans 16 residues. In germline, CDR1 is MNHEY, CDR2 SVGAGI. Trimming took off 2 bases at V and 0 bases at J, with 13 bases between the two ends. The CDR3 is CASSYPRDGANYGYTF. CDR3 DNA: TGTGCCAGCAGTTACCCGCGGGACGGGGCTAACTATGGCTACACCTTC.

The rearrangement joins TRBV7-9 to TRBJ2-1; perhaps D is TRBD1 or TRBD2 (6 bases each). Germline V CDR1 and CDR2: SEHNR, FQNEAQ (reference sequence). The CDR3 runs 17 residues. V was shortened by 5 bases and J by 0 bases, with 17 bases between the two germline ends. The CDR3 nucleotides are TGTGCCAGCAGCCCCCGCGCAGGGGAGGCCTCCTACAATGAGCAGTTCTTC. This gives the protein CASSPRAGEASYNEQFF.

This clonotype was picked up many times. The CDR3 sequence is CASSQNLADYNEQFF. The DNA for the CDR3 is TGTGCCAGCAGCCAGAACCTAGCGGATTACAATGAGCAGTTCTTC. The genes are TRBV7-2 and TRBJ2-1; 7 bases line up with TRBD2. This CDR3 has 15 residues. Trimming cost V 5 bases and J 4 bases; bases outside gene matches: 8. From germline, CDR1 is SGHTA and CDR2 FQGNSA.

This clonotype was recorded a few times. The chain combines TRBV29-1 with TRBJ1-1; TRBD1 aligns across 8 bases. CDR1 and CDR2 (germline): SQVTM, ANQGSEA. The CDR3 covers 10 residues. Trimming took 4 bases from V and 11 from J; bases not matched to a gene: 3. The CDR3: CSVGGQVAFF. CDR3 DNA sequence: TGCAGCGTTGGGGGACAGGTGGCTTTCTTT.

The chain links TRBV9 to TRBJ2-7; 9 bases are a match to TRBD1. The CDR3 is 13 residues long. Trimming removed 8 bases from V and 1 base from J; junction bases left unmatched: 4. Germline assignment: CDR1 SGDLS and CDR2 YYNGEE. The DNA for the CDR3 is TGTGCCAGTGCGGGACAGGGATCCTACGAGCAGTACTTC. It is translated as CASAGQGSYEQYF.

Here the CDR3 reads CSASLLYEQYF. The DNA of the CDR3 is TGCAGTGCTAGCCTCCTTTATGAGCAGTACTTC. The rearrangement joins TRBV20-1 to TRBJ2-7; D remains unclear. Per germline, CDR1 DFQATT and CDR2 SNEGSKA (reference sequence). This CDR3 region has 11 residues. Trimming took 3 bases from V and 7 from J, leaving 10 bases between them.

The V and J genes are TRBV7-8 and TRBJ1-2; 7 bases match TRBD1. This CDR3 is built from 14 residues. Trimming took 4 bases from V and 4 from J; bases not matched to a gene: 6. CDR1 is SGHVS, CDR2 FQNEAQ, per germline. DNA for the CDR3: TGTGCCAGCAGCTCGTTCGACAGGGCCTATGGCTACACCTTC. It yields the protein CASSSFDRAYGYTF.

The V and J genes are TRBV9 and TRBJ2-3; either TRBD1 or TRBD2 may fit D (6 bases each). This CDR3 has 16 residues. The V gene lost 0 bases and the J gene lost 5 bases, with 16 bases spanning the gap. Germline V gene lookup returns CDR1 SGDLS and CDR2 YYNGEE. CDR3 sequence: CASSVVGGEGGDTQYF. DNA for the CDR3: TGTGCCAGCAGCGTAGTAGGGGGAGAGGGAGGAGATACGCAGTATTTT.

This clonotype has more than one count but fewer than ten. This chain connects TRBV5-1 to TRBJ2-7; 7 bases fit TRBD1. This CDR3 is built from 13 residues. V was clipped by 4 bases and J by 3 bases; unmatched bases: 4. Germline CDR1 and CDR2: SGHRS and YFSETQ. The CDR3: CASSVGQLYEQYF. CDR3 nucleotide sequence: TGCGCCAGCAGCGTGGGACAGCTCTACGAGCAGTACTTC.

This clonotype was counted between two and nine times. The chain combines TRBV15 with TRBJ1-1; a possible D gene is TRBD1 (5 bases). The V gene lost 3 bases and the J gene lost 4 bases, with 12 bases spanning the gap. Germline V gene lookup returns CDR1 LNHNV and CDR2 YYDKDF (reference sequence). There are 14 residues in the CDR3. The DNA of the CDR3 is TGTGCCACCAGCAGGCCCTATCAGGGCACTGAAGCTTTCTTT. Encoded protein: CATSRPYQGTEAFF.

This clonotype was detected only a few times. The chain combines TRBV5-1 with TRBJ1-2, with no clear D. Germline V gene data show CDR1 as SGHRS and CDR2 as YFSETQ. The ends were cut back, 1 base at V and 3 bases at J, with 13 bases in the middle. This CDR3 region has 15 residues. CDR3 DNA: TGCGCCAGCAGCTTGACCCCACCGTCTTACTATGGCTACACCTTC. Its protein is CASSLTPPSYYGYTF.

There are a few counts of this clonotype. J is TRBJ2-1 and V is TRBV11-2; tentative D call: TRBD1 (5 bases). Between the trimmed V and J ends, which lost 8 bases and 8 bases, there was a span of 7 bases. The V gene's germline CDR1 is SGHAT and CDR2 FQNNGV. This CDR3 is 10 amino acids long. The CDR3 spells CASAGYEQFF. Here the CDR3 DNA reads TGTGCCAGCGCAGGGTATGAGCAGTTCTTC.

V usage is TRBV12-5 and J usage is TRBJ2-2; D remains unclear. CDR1 and CDR2 (germline): LGHNT, FRNRAP. Trimming removed 3 bases from V and 1 base from J, with 12 bases in between. There are 16 residues in the CDR3. CDR3 residues: CASGLTGLQNTGELFF. The CDR3 DNA sequence: TGTGCTAGTGGTTTAACCGGGCTCCAGAACACCGGGGAGCTGTTTTTT. Full variable domain (rest looked up from reference TRBV12-5 and TRBJ2-2): DARVTQTPRHKVTEMGQEVTMRCQPILGHNTVFWYRQTMMQGLELLAYFRNRAPLDDSGMPKDRFSAEMPDATLATLKIQPSEPRDSAVYFCASGLTGLQNTGELFFGEGSRLTVL.

This clonotype showed up just a few times. The rearrangement uses TRBV19 and TRBJ2-1; 9 bases are shared with TRBD2. The CDR3 is made up of 14 amino acids. Unmatched junction bases numbered 4, after V lost 6 bases and J lost 4 bases. Per the germline V gene, CDR1 is LNHDA and CDR2 is SQIVND (reference sequence). The CDR3 here is CASRILAGYNEQFF. The CDR3 DNA reads as TGTGCCAGTAGGATCCTAGCGGGATACAATGAGCAGTTCTTC.

This chain connects TRBV20-1 to TRBJ2-3; D unresolved. CDR3 size: 16 residues. Germline CDR1 and CDR2: DFQATT and SNEGSKA (reference sequence). V dropped 1 base and J dropped 0 bases, with 14 bases sitting between them. CDR3 amino acids: CSARATSEGSTDTQYF. The CDR3 DNA is TGCAGTGCTAGAGCTACGAGCGAAGGGAGCACAGATACGCAGTATTTT.

This clonotype was seen a few times. This chain joins TRBV29-1 and TRBJ2-3, with D tentatively TRBD2 (5 bases). CDR3 length equals 13 residues. Looked up from germline, CDR1 is SQVTM and CDR2 is ANQGSEA. V lost 4 bases and J lost 0, with 8 bases in between. The CDR3 DNA reads TGCAGCGTTGTCGGCGGGAGCACAGATACGCAGTATTTT. It codes for CSVVGGSTDTQYF.

This chain connects TRBV7-6 to TRBJ2-1; 8 positions match TRBD2. This CDR3 has 16 amino acids. Per the germline V gene, CDR1 is SGHVS and CDR2 is FNYEAQ. With V trimmed by 5 bases and J by 6 bases, 12 bases remained unmatched. The CDR3 spells CASSAYRAGVGNEQFF. As DNA, the CDR3 is TGTGCCAGCAGCGCCTATAGAGCGGGAGTTGGCAATGAGCAGTTCTTC. Full variable domain (remainder filled in from reference TRBV7-6 and TRBJ2-1): GAGVSQSPRYKVTKRGQDVALRCDPISGHVSLYWYRQALGQGPEFLTYFNYEAQQDKSGLPNDRFSAERPEGSISTLTIQRTEQRDSAMYRCASSAYRAGVGNEQFFGPGTRLTVL.

V and J are TRBV7-6 and TRBJ2-2; possible D gene TRBD2, 5 bases. The CDR3 extends over 16 amino acids. Trimming left V 2 bases short and J 1 base short, with 11 bases between. Germline assignment: CDR1 SGHVS and CDR2 FNYEAQ. CDR3 loop: CASSLRLGKNTGELFF. In DNA, the CDR3 is TGTGCCAGCAGCTTACGGCTCGGGAAGAACACCGGGGAGCTGTTTTTT. Using reference TRBV7-6 and TRBJ2-2 for the parts outside the CDR3, the full variable domain is GAGVSQSPRYKVTKRGQDVALRCDPISGHVSLYWYRQALGQGPEFLTYFNYEAQQDKSGLPNDRFSAERPEGSISTLTIQRTEQRDSAMYRCASSLRLGKNTGELFFGEGSRLTVL.

The J gene is TRBJ2-7, the V gene TRBV4-1; D is undetermined. Germline CDR1 and CDR2: MGHRA and YSYEKL. This CDR3 has 13 residues. V was cut by 1 base and J by 3 bases, with 7 bases left in between. CDR3 DNA: TGCGCCAGCAGCCAAGGTCAACTCTACGAGCAGTACTTC. This codes for CASSQGQLYEQYF.

The table lists this clonotype with a few counts. The junction and the germline gene differ at one end; a read error may be behind it. The V and J genes are TRBV3-1 and TRBJ2-1; TRBD1 aligns across 10 bases. The CDR3 sequence is 13 residues long. The germline V gene has CDR1 LGHDT and CDR2 YNNKEL (reference sequence). CDR3 nucleotide sequence: TGTGCCAGCAGCCCCCTGATAGGGGGACAGGGGATCTTC. Translating gives CASSPLIGGQGIF.

This chain joins TRBV7-9 and TRBJ2-7, with TRBD2 as a possible D gene (6 bases). Between the trimmed V and J ends, which lost 6 bases and 5 bases, there was a span of 17 bases. CDR3 length equals 14 residues. From germline, CDR1 is SEHNR and CDR2 FQNEAQ (reference sequence). The CDR3 reads CASSSPGERDEQYF. As DNA, the CDR3 is TGTGCCAGCAGTTCTCCGGGGGAAAGGGACGAGCAGTACTTC. Looking up the rest from reference TRBV7-9 and TRBJ2-7 gives the full variable domain: DTGVSQNPRHKITKRGQNVTFRCDPISEHNRLYWYRQTLGQGPEFLTYFQNEAQLEKSRLLSDRFSAERPKGSFSTLEIQRTEQGDSAMYLCASSSPGERDEQYFGPGTRLTVT.

This clonotype was counted only a few times. This chain joins TRBV4-3 and TRBJ2-2; weak D call: TRBD2 (5 bases). This CDR3 is 16 amino acids long. Germline V gene data show CDR1 as LGHNA and CDR2 as YSLEER. With 4 bases removed from V and 7 bases from J, the gap between germline ends came to 19 bases. The CDR3 region is CASSPYPDSFDGELFF. Here the CDR3 DNA reads TGCGCCAGCAGCCCGTATCCGGACTCATTCGACGGGGAGCTGTTTTTT.

This clonotype has just a few counts. This chain joins TRBV11-2 and TRBJ2-2, with 10 nucleotides matching TRBD2. The ends lost 2 bases at V and 0 bases at J; junction bases unmatched: 6. Germline loops: CDR1 SGHAT, CDR2 FQNNGV. The CDR3 has 18 residues. This CDR3 is CASSLLSSGSANTGELFF. CDR3 in DNA: TGTGCCAGCAGCTTATTATCTAGCGGGAGCGCGAACACCGGGGAGCTGTTTTTT.

This clonotype was detected many times. V gene TRBV4-3 combines with J gene TRBJ2-1; 10 bases match TRBD2. The germline CDR1 and CDR2 sequences are LGHNA and YSLEER. This CDR3 has 17 amino acids. V lost 0 bases to trimming and J lost 8 bases; unmatched junction nucleotides: 10. Written as DNA, the CDR3 is TGCGCCAGCAGCCAAGAGGCGCTAGCGGGAGTTGTGTATGAGCAGTTCTTC. Translation: CASSQEALAGVVYEQFF.

The table lists this clonotype with many counts. V usage is TRBV12-3 or TRBV12-4 and J usage is TRBJ1-1; 9 bases are a match to TRBD1. The CDR3 is made up of 14 amino acids. With V trimmed by 5 bases and J by 1 base, 2 bases remained unmatched. The CDR3 is CASSRGQGNTEAFF. The DNA of the CDR3 is TGTGCCAGCAGTAGGGGACAGGGGAACACTGAAGCTTTCTTT.

The rearrangement links TRBV6-5 to TRBJ2-1; weak D call: TRBD1 (6 bases). CDR3 size: 14 residues. Trimming cost V 5 bases and J 6 bases, with 14 bases left between them. The germline gives CDR1 MNHEY, CDR2 SVGAGI. The CDR3 coding sequence is TGTGCCAGCAGTACCCGAGGGGGTCGCAATGAGCAGTTCTTC. This codes for CASSTRGGRNEQFF.

This clonotype showed up just a few times. V is TRBV3-1 and J is TRBJ2-2; 9 bases agree with TRBD2. J lost 0 bases, V lost 0 bases, and 8 bases had no gene match. Germline assignment: CDR1 LGHDT and CDR2 YNNKEL (reference sequence). The CDR3 loop spans 19 amino acids. The CDR3 region has the DNA TGTGCCAGCAGCCAAGATAAAGGGACTAGCACCTCGAACACCGGGGAGCTGTTTTTT. This gives the protein CASSQDKGTSTSNTGELFF.

The V gene is TRBV27, the J gene TRBJ2-1; TRBD2 agrees at 7 bases. V lost 2 bases and J lost 0; bases outside the gene matches: 4. The CDR3 extends over 16 amino acids. Germline CDR1 reads MNHEY; CDR2 reads SMNVEV (reference sequence). The CDR3 coding sequence is TGTGCCAGCAGTTTAAGGACTAGGGACTCCTACAATGAGCAGTTCTTC. It codes for CASSLRTRDSYNEQFF.